The 8 T cell receptor beta chains in this list originate from one sample, sequenced in a study of blood T cells in healthy people across ages (dated by TCRdb to 2015 to 2017). Library creation used 5' RACE. Sequencing took place on an Illumina HiSeq 2500. A second PCR of about 7 to 12 cycles was performed with a sample-barcoded 5' primer and a J-beta primer mix. The public sequencing data were trimmed at Q25 with fastp and processed into clonotypes with MiXCR by TCRdb, which kept only in-frame beta chains. Here each entry gathers all rows of one CDR3 protein and keeps the most common genes and DNA. The sample includes about 1,400,000 distinct CDR3 sequences, with around 55% observed a single time. About 6.3% of the sample belongs to the ten largest clones. The sample consisted of blood. The receptors derive from a man younger than 35 in good health.

This clonotype occurred a few times. This chain links TRBV5-5 with TRBJ2-7; TRBD2 matches 11 bases. J was trimmed by 3 bases and V by 3 bases; bases with no gene match: 8. The V gene's germline CDR1 is SGHKS and CDR2 YYEKEE (reference sequence). The CDR3 has 16 residues. Here the CDR3 reads CASSSQLAGVVYEQYF. The CDR3 DNA is TGTGCCAGCAGCTCGCAACTAGCGGGAGTAGTCTACGAGCAGTACTTC.

The rearrangement uses TRBV10-2 and TRBJ1-4; no reliable D call. CDR1 is WSHSY and CDR2 is SAAADI in the germline V gene. There are 13 residues in the CDR3. Trimming pared 7 bases from V and 0 bases from J, leaving 6 bases between. The CDR3 nucleotides are TGCGCCAGCAAAGGGCCAACTAATGAAAAACTGTTTTTT. This encodes CASKGPTNEKLFF.

This chain connects TRBV7-2 to TRBJ1-6; 7 bases align to TRBD1. The CDR3 spans 13 residues. Trimming removed 5 bases from V and 16 bases from J; junction bases left unmatched: 11. Germline assignment: CDR1 SGHTA and CDR2 FQGNSA. The DNA for the CDR3 is TGTGCCAGCAGCCGTCCGGACAGGAAGGTGCTCCACTTT. Protein: CASSRPDRKVLHF. The entire variable domain, with the rest obtained from reference TRBV7-2 and TRBJ1-6, is as follows: GAGVSQSPSNKVTEKGKDVELRCDPISGHTALYWYRQSLGQGLEFLIYFQGNSAPDKSGLPSDRFSAERTGGSVSTLTIQRTQQEDSAVYLCASSRPDRKVLHFGNGTRLTVT.

This clonotype was detected only a few times. The rearrangement uses TRBV20-1 and TRBJ2-7, with a weak D call TRBD1 (5 bases). The germline CDR1 and CDR2 sequences are DFQATT and SNEGSKA (reference sequence). The CDR3 is 13 amino acids. The V end was cut by 7 bases, the J end by 0 bases, with 13 bases between. The CDR3 protein is CSVRTLPSYEQYF. CDR3 bases: TGCAGTGTTCGGACACTTCCCTCCTACGAGCAGTACTTC.

J is TRBJ2-7 and V is TRBV20-1; 7 nucleotides line up with TRBD1. CDR1 DFQATT and CDR2 SNEGSKA come from the germline V gene (reference sequence). Trimming at V came to 5 bases and at J to 0 bases, leaving 4 bases not matched to a gene. There are 13 residues in the CDR3. The CDR3 loop is CSALRGPSYEQYF. The CDR3 DNA is TGCAGTGCTCTAAGGGGGCCCTCCTACGAGCAGTACTTC.

A few counts support this clonotype. The gene calls are TRBV20-1 and TRBJ2-1; perhaps TRBD2 as D (6 bases). The CDR3 is 14 residues long. Germline V lookup: CDR1 DFQATT, CDR2 SNEGSKA (reference sequence). The V gene lost 3 bases and the J gene lost 2 bases, with 11 bases spanning the gap. CDR3 residues: CSASSSGPYNEQFF. Written as DNA, the CDR3 is TGCAGTGCTAGTTCCAGCGGGCCCTACAATGAGCAGTTCTTC.

The chain couples TRBV4-3 to TRBJ2-2; 9 bases align to TRBD2. V trimming: 6 bases; J trimming: 4 bases; junction bases outside the gene matches: 9. The CDR3 has 16 residues. Germline V gives CDR1 LGHNA, CDR2 YSLEER. The CDR3 nucleotides read TGCGCCAGCAGTCTGGTCCTAGCGGGGACCACCGGGGAGCTGTTTTTT. Amino acid sequence: CASSLVLAGTTGELFF.

This chain uses TRBV7-2 with TRBJ1-1; D is unresolved. The CDR3 has 15 amino acids. With 2 bases removed from V and 1 base from J, the gap between germline ends came to 11 bases. Germline V CDR1 and CDR2: SGHTA, FQGNSA. As DNA, the CDR3 is TGTGCCAGCAGCTTATATGACGGCTGGAACACTGAAGCTTTCTTT. As protein: CASSLYDGWNTEAFF.